A single sample is the source of the 31 T cell receptor beta chains below, sequenced in a study of blood T cell repertoires in COVID-19. Assay used: immunoSEQ multiplex PCR; TCRdb lists only in-frame clones, some missing. The sample has 150,000 to 200,000 clones, around 84% seen once. The sequencing sample was made of PBMCs or T cells enriched from blood (not recorded which). Receptors originate from a man aged 40-49 years who had recovered from COVID-19.

The rearrangement links TRBV7-8 to TRBJ2-7, with 12 bases aligning to TRBD2. V dropped 10 bases and J dropped 3; count of bases not matched to a gene: 4. The germline V gene has CDR1 SGHVS and CDR2 FQNEAQ. This CDR3 has 13 residues. The CDR3 sequence: CATRTSGVYEQYF. CDR3 nucleotide sequence: TGTGCCACTCGGACTAGCGGGGTCTACGAGCAGTACTTC.

The rearrangement links TRBV5-1 to TRBJ2-1; TRBD1 aligns across 8 bases. Germline V CDR1 and CDR2: SGHRS, YFSETQ. The CDR3 extends over 15 amino acids. Germline trimming cut 0 bases from V and 11 bases from J; bases unmatched to any gene: 10. Written as DNA, the CDR3 is TGCGCCAGCAGCTTGGCGCCACAACAGGGGGACAAGCAGTTCTTC. The encoded protein is CASSLAPQQGDKQFF.

A single count supports this clone. The genes are TRBV4-1 and TRBJ2-1, with TRBD2 identical over 8 bases. Germline CDR1 reads MGHRA; CDR2 reads YSYEKL. V was clipped by 0 bases and J by 3 bases; unmatched bases: 7. The length of the CDR3 is 17 residues. The CDR3 is CASSQESGGGFYNEQFF. CDR3 sequence (DNA): TGCGCCAGCAGCCAAGAAAGTGGCGGGGGGTTCTACAATGAGCAGTTCTTC.

The DNA of the CDR3 is TGTGCCAGCAACCTCGGGACAGGGATCGGGTCGCCCCTCCACTTT. As protein: CASNLGTGIGSPLHF. V usage is TRBV2 and J usage is TRBJ1-6, with 9 bases matching TRBD1. The CDR3 covers 15 residues. From germline, CDR1 is SNHLY and CDR2 FYNNEI. After removal of 7 bases from V and 13 bases from J, the junction contained 14 bases not matched to a gene.

The chain recombines TRBV3-1 (or the pseudogene TRBV3-2) with TRBJ1-5; no firm D call. In germline, CDR1 is LGHDT, CDR2 YNNKEL (reference sequence). This CDR3 has 13 amino acids. Trimming shortened V by 3 bases and J by 7 bases, and 10 bases separated the two germline ends. The CDR3 DNA is TGTGCCAGCAGCCAGCAACTCCAACAGCCCCAGCATTTT. As protein: CASSQQLQQPQHF.

The CDR3 is CASSFTGTSLTETQYF. The CDR3 DNA reads as TGTGCCAGCAGCTTTACAGGGACTAGCCTGACGGAGACCCAGTACTTC. The gene calls are TRBV7-3 and TRBJ2-5; 9 nucleotides align to TRBD2. With 3 bases clipped from V and 5 bases from J, the junction kept 10 bases outside the gene matches. The germline gives CDR1 SGHTA, CDR2 FQGTGA. This CDR3 region has 16 residues.

The V call is TRBV9, the J call TRBJ2-5; 9 bases are a match to TRBD2. This CDR3 has 17 amino acids. J was trimmed by 5 bases and V by 4 bases; bases with no gene match: 15. CDR1 is SGDLS, CDR2 YYNGEE, per germline. The CDR3 DNA sequence: TGTGCCAGCAGCCCCGGTCAAGGCGGGGGGGCCTTTGAGACCCAGTACTTC. This translates into CASSPGQGGGAFETQYF.

This chain connects TRBV6-5 to TRBJ1-1, with D perhaps TRBD1 (5 bases). The CDR3 consists of 11 residues. V lost 4 bases and J lost 8, with 8 bases in between. Germline CDR1 and CDR2: MNHEY and SVGAGI. CDR3 amino acids: CASSFDREAFF. CDR3 bases: TGTGCCAGCAGTTTCGACAGAGAAGCTTTCTTT.

The V and J genes are TRBV27 and TRBJ1-1, with D possibly TRBD1 on 6 matching bases. Trimming took 5 bases from V and 2 from J, leaving 18 bases between them. The CDR3 spans 16 residues. CDR1 and CDR2 (germline): MNHEY, SMNVEV (reference sequence). The CDR3 coding sequence is TGTGCCAGCAGTCCCACTTATACAGGGAGTAACACTGAAGCTTTCTTT. It codes for CASSPTYTGSNTEAFF.

This clone was detected a few times. The chain is built from TRBV19 and TRBJ1-4; D remains ambiguous. Trimming took off 5 bases at V and 3 bases at J, with 10 bases between the two ends. Looked up from germline, CDR1 is LNHDA and CDR2 is SQIVND (reference sequence). This CDR3 comprises 14 residues. The CDR3 DNA sequence: TGTGCCAGTAGTGTCGGCGGAGCTAATGAAAAACTGTTTTTT. Translating gives CASSVGGANEKLFF.

The chain combines TRBV9 with TRBJ1-2, with a weak D call TRBD1 (5 bases). This CDR3 contains 16 residues. CDR1 is SGDLS and CDR2 is YYNGEE in the germline V gene. V shed 3 bases and J shed 3 bases, with 18 bases lying between them. Here the CDR3 reads CASSANPRVEDYGYTF. The CDR3 bases are TGTGCCAGCAGCGCCAACCCCAGGGTTGAAGACTATGGCTACACCTTC.

The chain carries TRBV28 and TRBJ2-2; 9 bases map to TRBD1. CDR1 MDHEN and CDR2 SYDVKM come from the germline V gene. V lost 5 bases, J lost 1 base, and 8 bases stayed unmatched. This CDR3 spans 17 amino acids. CDR3 protein: CASSLIYRGQNTGELFF. The DNA for the CDR3 is TGTGCCAGCAGTCTCATTTACAGGGGGCAGAACACCGGGGAGCTGTTTTTT.

This clone was counted once. This chain connects TRBV5-4 to TRBJ2-2; 7 nucleotides agree with TRBD1. The CDR3 consists of 16 residues. Germline V CDR1 and CDR2: SGHNT, YYREEE (reference sequence). V shed 4 bases, J shed 2 bases, and the junction held 8 bases outside the gene matches. CDR3 region: CASSRLGGSNTGELFF. In DNA, the CDR3 is TGTGCCAGCAGCCGCCTAGGGGGCTCTAACACCGGGGAGCTGTTTTTT.

V is TRBV2 and J is TRBJ2-5; 8 nucleotides line up with TRBD1. The V gene end was trimmed by 5 bases and the J gene end by 5 bases; junction bases not matched to a gene: 4. This CDR3 has 13 residues. CDR1 and CDR2 from the germline V gene are SNHLY and FYNNEI. This CDR3 is CASSPDRVETQYF. The CDR3, as DNA: TGTGCCAGCAGTCCGGACAGGGTTGAGACCCAGTACTTC.

The chain recombines TRBV3-1 (or the pseudogene TRBV3-2) with TRBJ2-3; 12 bases fit TRBD2. Germline V lookup: CDR1 LGHDT, CDR2 YNNKEL (reference sequence). The CDR3 length is 15 residues. The junction had 2 bases not matched to a gene; V was cut back by 1 base and J by 6 bases. The CDR3 DNA sequence: TGTGCCAGCAGCCAAGGAACTAGCGGGGGGGATACGCAGTATTTT. Protein: CASSQGTSGGDTQYF.

The chain is built from TRBV5-1 and TRBJ2-6; 10 nucleotides agree with TRBD1. The CDR3 is 18 residues long. Germline V gene sequence: CDR1 SGHRS, CDR2 YFSETQ. J was trimmed by 3 bases and V by 0 bases; bases with no gene match: 6. Here the CDR3 reads CASSLVWDRGYGANVLTF. CDR3 nucleotide sequence: TGCGCCAGCAGCTTGGTGTGGGACAGGGGATATGGGGCCAACGTCCTGACTTTC.

This clone has a handful of counts. The chain carries TRBV16 and TRBJ1-1; possible D gene TRBD1, 6 bases. Between the trimmed V and J ends, which lost 1 base and 1 base, there was a span of 7 bases. The V gene's germline CDR1 is KGHSY and CDR2 FQNENV. There are 14 residues in the CDR3. This chain's CDR3 is CASSQWTENTEAFF. The CDR3, as DNA: TGTGCCAGCAGCCAATGGACAGAGAACACTGAAGCTTTCTTT.

The chain uses TRBV2 and TRBJ2-2, with TRBD2 matching 8 bases. This CDR3 spans 17 amino acids. The germline gives CDR1 SNHLY, CDR2 FYNNEI. Trimming took 6 bases from V and 2 from J; bases not matched to a gene: 11. The CDR3 sequence is CASSPSGRGGNTGELFF. Here the CDR3 DNA reads TGTGCCAGCAGCCCCAGTGGTCGGGGGGGTAACACCGGGGAGCTGTTTTTT.

The gene calls are TRBV11-2 and TRBJ1-2; D perhaps matches TRBD1 (5 bases). This CDR3 spans 14 amino acids. The ends were cut back, 7 bases at V and 4 bases at J, with 16 bases in the middle. Germline CDR1 and CDR2: SGHAT and FQNNGV. The DNA for the CDR3 is TGTGCCAGCACCCAACCAGACGGGGGCTATGGCTACACCTTC. Protein: CASTQPDGGYGYTF.

The chain carries TRBV5-8 and TRBJ1-1, with 10 nucleotides matching TRBD1. Germline V gene data show CDR1 as SGHTS and CDR2 as YDEGEE. This CDR3 is built from 16 residues. The J segment lost 1 base and the V segment lost 5 bases, leaving 8 bases of the junction unmatched. The CDR3 sequence is CASRTTGGGTNTEAFF. The DNA for the CDR3 is TGTGCCAGCAGAACGACAGGGGGCGGTACGAACACTGAAGCTTTCTTT.

This clone was picked up a small number of times. This sequence joins TRBV11-3 and TRBJ1-1; no firm D call. The CDR3 loop spans 15 amino acids. The ends were cut back, 3 bases at V and 4 bases at J, with 15 bases in the middle. CDR1 is SGHNT and CDR2 is YENEEA in the germline V gene. The CDR3 protein is CASSFGGALGTEAFF. CDR3 in DNA: TGTGCCAGCAGCTTCGGAGGTGCCTTGGGCACTGAAGCTTTCTTT.

The chain carries TRBV7-2 and TRBJ2-6; D gene uncertain. The germline CDR1 and CDR2 sequences are SGHTA and FQGNSA. This CDR3 spans 12 amino acids. Trimming shortened V by 6 bases and J by 6 bases, and 6 bases separated the two germline ends. CDR3 residues: CASRFSANVLTF. CDR3 nucleotides: TGTGCCAGCAGATTCTCGGCCAACGTCCTGACTTTC.

This clone was counted many times. The rearrangement joins TRBV2 to TRBJ2-2; D remains ambiguous. The length of the CDR3 is 13 residues. The V end lost 5 bases, the J end lost 1 base, and 5 bases lay between the germline ends. Germline lookup yields CDR1 SNHLY and CDR2 FYNNEI. The CDR3 protein is CASSIQNTGELFF. The CDR3 region has the DNA TGTGCCAGCAGTATCCAGAACACCGGGGAGCTGTTTTTT.

This clone has only one observation. The chain uses TRBV2 and TRBJ2-2; 9 bases fit TRBD1. CDR3 length equals 14 residues. V trimming: 8 bases; J trimming: 0 bases; junction bases outside the gene matches: 1. CDR1 and CDR2 from the germline V gene are SNHLY and FYNNEI. CDR3 coding DNA: TGTGCCAGCTGGGACAGGGCGAACACCGGGGAGCTGTTTTTT. It encodes CASWDRANTGELFF. The whole variable domain, remainder taken from reference TRBV2 and TRBJ2-2, is EPEVTQTPSHQVTQMGQEVILRCVPISNHLYFYWYRQILGQKVEFLVSFYNNEISEKSEIFDDQFSVERPDGSNFTLKIRSTKLEDSAMYFCASWDRANTGELFFGEGSRLTVL.

This chain links TRBV10-1 with TRBJ1-2; D ambiguous. With 4 bases removed from V and 2 bases from J, the gap between germline ends came to 8 bases. CDR3 length: 13 amino acids. Germline loops: CDR1 WNHNN, CDR2 SYGVQD (reference sequence). CDR3 protein: CASSATGNYGYTF. CDR3 DNA sequence: TGCGCCAGCAGTGCGACCGGGAACTATGGCTACACCTTC.

This chain joins TRBV6-5 and TRBJ1-5, with 9 bases fitting TRBD1. Germline trimming cut 6 bases from V and 6 bases from J; bases unmatched to any gene: 6. CDR1 is MNHEY, CDR2 SVGAGI, per germline. The CDR3 has 14 residues. CDR3 sequence: CASSDYRGRQPQHF. In DNA, the CDR3 is TGTGCCAGCAGCGACTACAGGGGGCGTCAGCCCCAGCATTTT.

The count of this clone is one. This chain connects TRBV6-5 to TRBJ2-1; 8 nucleotides align to TRBD2. The junction had 2 bases not matched to a gene; V was cut back by 6 bases and J by 10 bases. The CDR3 loop spans 11 amino acids. CDR1 is MNHEY, CDR2 SVGAGI, per germline. CDR3 nucleotides: TGTGCCAGCAGGGTAGCGGGGGAGCAGTTCTTC. Translating it yields CASRVAGEQFF.

This chain joins TRBV5-6 and TRBJ1-1; D is possibly TRBD1 (5 bases). The CDR3 has 14 amino acids. CDR1 is SGHDT and CDR2 is YYEEEE in the germline V gene. Trimming removed 1 base from V and 4 bases from J, with 11 bases in between. CDR3 sequence (DNA): TGTGCCAGCAGCTTGTTACAGGTTCGCACTGAAGCTTTCTTT. It is translated as CASSLLQVRTEAFF.

The chain is built from TRBV6-5 and TRBJ1-1; 8 bases match TRBD1. Germline loops: CDR1 MNHEY, CDR2 SVGAGI. V lost 7 bases and J lost 11; bases outside the gene matches: 18. CDR3 length equals 15 residues. The CDR3 DNA is TGTGCCAGCACCGAGCGGACAGGGAGGAGCTCGGAGGCTTTCTTT. Translating it yields CASTERTGRSSEAFF.

The gene calls are TRBV30 and TRBJ2-5, with D perhaps TRBD1 (6 bases). The CDR3 contains 12 residues. Germline V gene sequence: CDR1 GTSNPN, CDR2 SVGIG (reference sequence). V lost 5 bases and J 4 bases, leaving 11 bases between the germline ends. The CDR3 DNA reads as TGTGCCTGGGGCCAGGGGCGAGAGACCCAGTACTTC. This sequence encodes CAWGQGRETQYF.

This clone appeared a single time. V and J are TRBV6-1 and TRBJ1-2; D uncertain. Looked up from germline, CDR1 is MNHNS and CDR2 is SASEGT. The length of the CDR3 is 14 residues. With 1 base removed from V and 4 bases from J, the gap between germline ends came to 10 bases. The CDR3 DNA reads as TGTGCCAGCAGTGAAGGGAGCAGACTCTATGGCTACACCTTC. It codes for CASSEGSRLYGYTF.